The present T cell receptor (beta chain) was sequenced within a study of radiotherapy plus CTLA-4 blockade in lung cancer. Lung cancer patients with chemo-refractory metastatic non-small-cell disease were given focal radiation plus CTLA-4 blockade with ipilimumab. Turning to this clone: Its target is unknown.

Method: immunoSEQ multiplex PCR; TCRdb's copy keeps in-frame clones and lacks some. The data contain about 39,000 clones, 79% of them singletons. The study, taken as a whole, reports: Blood-borne expansion of tumor-derived TCR clones followed radiotherapy plus ipilimumab. Early shifts in blood T cell clones, with interferon-beta, reportedly predicted response best.

The CDR3 runs to 14 residues. Trimming cost V 10 bases and J 6 bases; bases outside gene matches: 9. CDR1 and CDR2 from the germline V gene are SGHRS and YFSETQ. The receptor's source is a human donor with non-small cell lung cancer that progressed on radiotherapy plus ipilimumab. The chain joins TRBV5-1 to TRBJ2-1, with TRBD2 identical over 11 bases. The sequencing here drew on peripheral blood, taken from a patient treated with radiotherapy plus ipilimumab. The CDR3 sequence is CAGRAGTSGNEQFF. Written as DNA, the CDR3 is TGCGCCGGCCGAGCCGGGACTAGCGGCAATGAGCAGTTCTTC.